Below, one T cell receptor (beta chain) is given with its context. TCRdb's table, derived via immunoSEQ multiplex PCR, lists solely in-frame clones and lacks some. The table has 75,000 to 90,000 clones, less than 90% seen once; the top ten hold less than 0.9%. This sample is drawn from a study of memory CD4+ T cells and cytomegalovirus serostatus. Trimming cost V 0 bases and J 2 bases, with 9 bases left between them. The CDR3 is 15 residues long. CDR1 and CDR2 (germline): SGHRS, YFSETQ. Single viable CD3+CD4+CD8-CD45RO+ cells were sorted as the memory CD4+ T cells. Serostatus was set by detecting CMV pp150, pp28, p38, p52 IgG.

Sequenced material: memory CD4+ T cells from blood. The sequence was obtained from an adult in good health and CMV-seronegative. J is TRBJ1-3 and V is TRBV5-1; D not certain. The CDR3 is CASSLAVGAGNTIYF. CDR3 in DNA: TGCGCCAGCAGCTTGGCCGTGGGTGCTGGAAACACCATATATTTT.